This T cell receptor beta chain was sequenced in a study of blood T cell repertoires in COVID-19. Background on the study: Sample material is recorded as cDNA or gDNA derived from T cells, B-cell-depleted T cells, or PBMCs.

Sequencing used immunoSEQ multiplex PCR; TCRdb keeps in-frame clones, though not all of them. The repertoire holds 180,000 or so clones, with around 80% as singletons. Patients of the Seattle cohort, enrolled during active infection, were followed longitudinally. The CDR3 runs to 14 residues. The V gene's germline CDR1 is KGHSH and CDR2 LQKENI. The germline V and J ends were trimmed by 2 bases and 4 bases, with 9 bases remaining between them. The clonotype originates from an older woman with COVID-19, enrolled during active disease. This chain connects TRBV18 to TRBJ1-3, with a weak D call TRBD1 (5 bases). Material: peripheral blood. This chain's CDR3 is CASSPSGNGNTIYF. The DNA of the CDR3 is TGTGCCAGCTCACCATCAGGGAACGGAAACACCATATATTTT.